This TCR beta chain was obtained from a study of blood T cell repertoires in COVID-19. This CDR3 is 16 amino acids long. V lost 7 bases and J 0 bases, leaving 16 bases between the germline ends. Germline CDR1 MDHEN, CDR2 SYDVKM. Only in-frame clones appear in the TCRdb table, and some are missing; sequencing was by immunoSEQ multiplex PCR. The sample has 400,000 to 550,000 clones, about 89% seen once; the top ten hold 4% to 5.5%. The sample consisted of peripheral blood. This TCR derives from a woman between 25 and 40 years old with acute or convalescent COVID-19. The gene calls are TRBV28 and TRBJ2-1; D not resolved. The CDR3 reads CASNFGQWSSYNEQFF. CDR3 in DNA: TGTGCCAGCAACTTCGGCCAGTGGAGCTCCTACAATGAGCAGTTCTTC.